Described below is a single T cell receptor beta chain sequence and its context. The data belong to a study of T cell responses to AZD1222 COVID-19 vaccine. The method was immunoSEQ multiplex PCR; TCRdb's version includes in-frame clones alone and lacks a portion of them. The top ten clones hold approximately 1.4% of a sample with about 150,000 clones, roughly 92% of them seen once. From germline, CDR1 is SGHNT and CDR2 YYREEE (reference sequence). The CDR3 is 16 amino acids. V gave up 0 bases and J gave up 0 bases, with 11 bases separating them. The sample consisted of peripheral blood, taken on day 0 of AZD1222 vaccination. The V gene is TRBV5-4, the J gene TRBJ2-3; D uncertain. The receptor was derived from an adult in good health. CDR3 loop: CASSLEGQFSTDTQYF. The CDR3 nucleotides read TGTGCCAGCAGCTTGGAGGGTCAGTTCAGCACAGATACGCAGTATTTT. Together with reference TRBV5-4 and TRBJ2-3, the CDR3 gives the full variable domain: ETGVTQSPTHLIKTRGQQVTLRCSSQSGHNTVSWYQQALGQGPQFIFQYYREEENGRGNFPPRFSGLQFPNYSSELNVNALELDDSALYLCASSLEGQFSTDTQYFGPGTRLTVL.